The 2 T cell receptor beta chains given below trace back to one sample, sequenced in a study of blood T cell repertoires in COVID-19. Using immunoSEQ multiplex PCR, the repertoire was profiled, and TCRdb retains in-frame clones only, with some absent. The sample holds roughly 26,000 clones, approximately 77% seen once. Sequences were obtained from peripheral blood. All receptors come from a human donor in a cohort sampled during active COVID-19.

CDR3 DNA sequence: TGTGCCAGCAGCTTAGAACAGCACTATGGCTACACCTTC. This codes for CASSLEQHYGYTF. The V gene is TRBV7-9, the J gene TRBJ1-2; D is ambiguous. Trimming removed 1 base at V and 3 bases at J, with 6 bases between. Germline V gives CDR1 SEHNR, CDR2 FQNEAQ (reference sequence). The CDR3 runs 13 residues. Using reference TRBV7-9 and TRBJ1-2 for the parts outside the CDR3, the full variable domain is DTGVSQNPRHKITKRGQNVTFRCDPISEHNRLYWYRQTLGQGPEFLTYFQNEAQLEKSRLLSDRFSAERPKGSFSTLEIQRTEQGDSAMYLCASSLEQHYGYTFGSGTRLTVV.

The chain uses TRBV19 and TRBJ1-2; 11 nucleotides agree with TRBD1. This CDR3 comprises 15 residues. J lost 6 bases, V lost 3 bases, and 6 bases had no gene match. Germline V gene sequence: CDR1 LNHDA, CDR2 SQIVND (reference sequence). DNA of the CDR3: TGTGCCAGTAGTATCCGGACAGGGGGCGTCGATGGCTACACCTTC. It encodes CASSIRTGGVDGYTF.